Listed below are T cell receptor beta chains from one sample, sequenced in a study of blood T cell repertoires in COVID-19. Using immunoSEQ multiplex PCR, the repertoire was profiled, and TCRdb retains in-frame clones only, with some absent. The sample consists of roughly 390,000 clones, around 87% of them appearing once. The sequenced sample was peripheral blood. These receptors all stem from a woman aged 25 to 39 with COVID-19, enrolled during active disease. Both conserved end residues are part of each CDR3. Fields, in order: V gene, clone size, J gene, D gene, CDR3 protein, CDR3 DNA. D genes are given only for firm matches. For some rows the clone size is stated as once, few or many, or as a class when expanded; others skip it.

v_gene: TRBV5-1; abundance: -; j_gene: TRBJ1-1; d_gene: -; CDR3aa: CASSLGEGGTEAFF; CDR3nt: TGCGCCAGCAGCTTGGGGGAGGGAGGCACTGAAGCTTTCTTT
v_gene: TRBV19; abundance: -; j_gene: TRBJ2-5; d_gene: -; CDR3aa: CASSIRRQGKETQYF; CDR3nt: TGTGCCAGTAGTATTAGGCGGCAGGGGAAAGAGACCCAGTACTTC
v_gene: TRBV7-9; abundance: -; j_gene: TRBJ2-6; d_gene: TRBD2; CDR3aa: CASSRIRGRSSGANVLTF; CDR3nt: TGTGCCAGCAGTCGTATCCGCGGGAGGAGCTCTGGGGCCAACGTCCTGACTTTC
v_gene: TRBV18; abundance: -; j_gene: TRBJ1-3; d_gene: -; CDR3aa: CASSPGRDSGNTIYF; CDR3nt: TGTGCCAGCTCACCCGGGCGGGACTCTGGAAACACCATATATTTT
v_gene: TRBV10-3; abundance: -; j_gene: TRBJ1-2; d_gene: -; CDR3aa: CAISESSGVDYGYTF; CDR3nt: TGTGCCATCAGTGAGTCGTCAGGGGTGGACTATGGCTACACCTTC
v_gene: TRBV5-1; abundance: -; j_gene: TRBJ2-1; d_gene: TRBD1; CDR3aa: CASSLAWDRGHNEQFF; CDR3nt: TGCGCCAGCAGCTTGGCCTGGGACAGGGGGCACAATGAGCAGTTCTTC
v_gene: TRBV5-5; abundance: -; j_gene: TRBJ2-5; d_gene: TRBD2; CDR3aa: CASSLEGLAGETQYF; CDR3nt: TGTGCCAGCAGCTTGGAAGGACTAGCGGGGGAGACCCAGTACTTC
v_gene: TRBV5-1; abundance: -; j_gene: TRBJ1-1; d_gene: -; CDR3aa: CASRPTATGEAFF; CDR3nt: TGCGCCAGCAGGCCGACGGCAACAGGTGAAGCTTTCTTT
v_gene: TRBV28; abundance: -; j_gene: TRBJ1-1; d_gene: -; CDR3aa: CASSFYSTGNTEAFF; CDR3nt: TGTGCCAGCAGTTTTTATTCGACAGGGAACACTGAAGCTTTCTTT
v_gene: TRBV14; abundance: -; j_gene: TRBJ2-7; d_gene: TRBD1; CDR3aa: CASSVVGQGTYEQYF; CDR3nt: TGTGCCAGCAGCGTCGTGGGACAGGGGACGTACGAGCAGTACTTC
v_gene: TRBV9; abundance: -; j_gene: TRBJ1-1; d_gene: TRBD1; CDR3aa: CASSSDRGGNTEAFF; CDR3nt: TGTGCCAGCAGCTCCGACAGGGGAGGAAACACTGAAGCTTTCTTT
v_gene: TRBV19; abundance: -; j_gene: TRBJ2-3; d_gene: -; CDR3aa: CASSIFPFRGAHRDTQYF; CDR3nt: TGTGCCAGTAGTATATTTCCTTTTCGGGGGGCGCATAGAGATACGCAGTATTTT
v_gene: TRBV19; abundance: -; j_gene: TRBJ1-3; d_gene: TRBD1; CDR3aa: CASSPQGANPRNTIYF; CDR3nt: TGTGCCAGTAGTCCACAGGGGGCGAACCCCAGAAACACCATATATTTT
v_gene: TRBV11-2; abundance: -; j_gene: TRBJ2-7; d_gene: -; CDR3aa: CASSLEPSDYSYEQYF; CDR3nt: TGTGCCAGCAGCTTAGAACCCTCGGACTACTCCTACGAGCAGTACTTC
v_gene: TRBV2; abundance: -; j_gene: TRBJ2-3; d_gene: TRBD1; CDR3aa: CATRQGGTDTQYF; CDR3nt: TGTGCCACCCGACAGGGTGGGACAGATACGCAGTATTTT
v_gene: TRBV5-1; abundance: -; j_gene: TRBJ2-6; d_gene: TRBD1; CDR3aa: CASSPKTGGRSGANVLTF; CDR3nt: TGCGCCAGCAGCCCAAAAACAGGGGGACGGTCTGGGGCCAACGTCCTGACTTTC
v_gene: TRBV10-2; abundance: few; j_gene: TRBJ1-2; d_gene: TRBD1; CDR3aa: CASGGTDGYTF; CDR3nt: TGCGCCAGCGGCGGGACAGATGGCTACACCTTC
v_gene: TRBV21-1; abundance: -; j_gene: TRBJ1-5; d_gene: -; CDR3aa: CASSKGYGLSNQPQHF; CDR3nt: TGTGCCAGCAGCAAAGGATACGGTTTAAGTAATCAGCCCCAGCATTTT
v_gene: TRBV5-1; abundance: -; j_gene: TRBJ1-2; d_gene: TRBD1; CDR3aa: CASSLGDRGPYGYTF; CDR3nt: TGCGCCAGCAGCTTGGGGGACAGGGGGCCCTACGGCTACACCTTC
v_gene: TRBV21-1; abundance: -; j_gene: TRBJ2-1; d_gene: -; CDR3aa: CASSNRGLGYNEQFF; CDR3nt: TGTGCCAGCAGCAACCGGGGACTAGGGTACAATGAGCAGTTCTTC
v_gene: TRBV7-9; abundance: -; j_gene: TRBJ1-3; d_gene: -; CDR3aa: CASTLLEGTIYF; CDR3nt: TGTGCCAGCACTCTTCTTGAGGGCACCATATATTTT
v_gene: TRBV6-2/TRBV6-3; abundance: -; j_gene: TRBJ2-7; d_gene: TRBD2; CDR3aa: CASSWEGEGEQYF; CDR3nt: TGTGCCAGCAGTTGGGAGGGAGAAGGTGAGCAGTACTTC
v_gene: TRBV7-2; abundance: few; j_gene: TRBJ2-7; d_gene: -; CDR3aa: CASSLLQGSEQYF; CDR3nt: TGTGCCAGCAGCTTGCTACAGGGTAGCGAGCAGTACTTC
v_gene: TRBV27; abundance: once; j_gene: TRBJ2-5; d_gene: TRBD1; CDR3aa: CASREGTGGPRETQYF; CDR3nt: TGTGCCAGCAGGGAAGGGACAGGGGGCCCGAGAGAGACCCAGTACTTC
v_gene: TRBV3-1/TRBV3-2; abundance: -; j_gene: TRBJ1-4; d_gene: -; CDR3aa: CASSQPSEATNEKLFF; CDR3nt: TGTGCCAGCAGCCAACCCTCGGAAGCGACTAATGAAAAACTGTTTTTT
v_gene: TRBV6-5; abundance: -; j_gene: TRBJ2-5; d_gene: -; CDR3aa: CASSYVGQKETQYF; CDR3nt: TGTGCCAGCAGTTACGTAGGACAGAAAGAGACCCAGTACTTC
v_gene: TRBV29-1; abundance: -; j_gene: TRBJ2-5; d_gene: TRBD2; CDR3aa: CSVELAGVQYF; CDR3nt: TGCAGCGTTGAATTAGCGGGAGTCCAGTACTTC
v_gene: TRBV19; abundance: once; j_gene: TRBJ2-1; d_gene: -; CDR3aa: CASSFAGNEQFF; CDR3nt: TGTGCCAGTAGTTTCGCGGGAAATGAGCAGTTCTTC
v_gene: TRBV7-9; abundance: -; j_gene: TRBJ2-5; d_gene: -; CDR3aa: CASSTSNTQETQYF; CDR3nt: TGTGCCAGCAGCACATCAAACACCCAAGAGACCCAGTACTTC
v_gene: TRBV7-6; abundance: -; j_gene: TRBJ2-7; d_gene: TRBD2; CDR3aa: CASSLGASGSGEQYF; CDR3nt: TGTGCCAGCAGCTTAGGGGCTAGCGGGAGTGGCGAGCAGTACTTC
v_gene: TRBV7-9; abundance: -; j_gene: TRBJ1-4; d_gene: -; CDR3aa: CASGQHNEKLFF; CDR3nt: TGTGCCAGTGGACAGCATAATGAAAAACTGTTTTTT
v_gene: TRBV9; abundance: -; j_gene: TRBJ2-3; d_gene: -; CDR3aa: CASSVGGGAWDTQYF; CDR3nt: TGTGCCAGCAGCGTAGGCGGCGGGGCCTGGGATACGCAGTATTTT
v_gene: TRBV13; abundance: -; j_gene: TRBJ2-1; d_gene: -; CDR3aa: CASSPLGGPGNEQFF; CDR3nt: TGTGCCAGCAGCCCCCTCGGGGGACCCGGCAATGAGCAGTTCTTC
v_gene: TRBV2; abundance: -; j_gene: TRBJ2-7; d_gene: TRBD2; CDR3aa: CASTGSTSASYEQYF; CDR3nt: TGTGCCAGCACAGGTAGTACTAGCGCGTCCTACGAGCAGTACTTC
v_gene: TRBV5-4; abundance: -; j_gene: TRBJ2-3; d_gene: -; CDR3aa: CASSQRQKTSTDTQYF; CDR3nt: TGTGCCAGCAGCCAGAGACAGAAGACAAGCACAGATACGCAGTATTTT
v_gene: TRBV4-1; abundance: -; j_gene: TRBJ1-1; d_gene: TRBD1; CDR3aa: CASSHSDREGEAFF; CDR3nt: TGCGCCAGCAGCCACTCGGACAGGGAGGGTGAAGCTTTCTTT
v_gene: TRBV15; abundance: -; j_gene: TRBJ2-5; d_gene: -; CDR3aa: CATSTPPAAPGENQYF; CDR3nt: TGTGCCACCAGCACCCCCCCGGCAGCACCGGGGGAGAACCAGTACTTC
v_gene: TRBV11-3; abundance: -; j_gene: TRBJ2-1; d_gene: -; CDR3aa: CASSATGPPYNEQFF; CDR3nt: TGTGCCAGCAGCGCGACAGGTCCCCCCTACAATGAGCAGTTCTTC
v_gene: TRBV4-3; abundance: -; j_gene: TRBJ1-2; d_gene: -; CDR3aa: CASSQDNLAGEYGYTF; CDR3nt: TGCGCCAGCAGCCAAGACAATTTGGCAGGGGAATATGGCTACACCTTC
v_gene: TRBV5-1; abundance: -; j_gene: TRBJ2-3; d_gene: -; CDR3aa: CASSPLFEGKNTQYF; CDR3nt: TGCGCCAGCAGCCCCCTTTTTGAGGGTAAAAATACGCAGTATTTT
v_gene: TRBV28; abundance: -; j_gene: TRBJ1-1; d_gene: -; CDR3aa: CASSATAVNTEAFF; CDR3nt: TGTGCCAGCAGTGCCACAGCCGTAAACACTGAAGCTTTCTTT
v_gene: TRBV28; abundance: -; j_gene: TRBJ1-2; d_gene: TRBD1; CDR3aa: CASSFGTAYGYTF; CDR3nt: TGTGCCAGCAGTTTTGGGACAGCGTATGGCTACACCTTC
v_gene: TRBV4-1; abundance: once; j_gene: TRBJ2-2; d_gene: -; CDR3aa: CASSQYPFTGELFF; CDR3nt: TGCGCCAGCAGCCAATATCCGTTCACCGGGGAGCTGTTTTTT
v_gene: TRBV19; abundance: -; j_gene: TRBJ1-2; d_gene: -; CDR3aa: CASSGSTPYGYTF; CDR3nt: TGTGCCAGTAGTGGATCGACACCCTATGGCTACACCTTC
v_gene: TRBV28; abundance: -; j_gene: TRBJ1-1; d_gene: -; CDR3aa: CASSLLNRDTEAFF; CDR3nt: TGTGCCAGCAGTCTCCTAAACAGGGACACTGAAGCTTTCTTT
v_gene: TRBV28; abundance: -; j_gene: TRBJ2-1; d_gene: -; CDR3aa: CASSLQLDTLGSWFF; CDR3nt: TGTGCCAGCAGTTTACAGTTGGACACACTCGGATCCTGGTTCTTC
v_gene: TRBV9; abundance: -; j_gene: TRBJ2-7; d_gene: TRBD2; CDR3aa: CASSTSGIGAYEQYF; CDR3nt: TGTGCCAGCAGCACGAGCGGGATCGGGGCCTACGAGCAGTACTTC
v_gene: TRBV6-4; abundance: -; j_gene: TRBJ2-7; d_gene: TRBD1; CDR3aa: CARKGTASYEQYF; CDR3nt: TGTGCCAGGAAAGGGACAGCCTCCTACGAGCAGTACTTC
v_gene: TRBV10-1; abundance: -; j_gene: TRBJ2-1; d_gene: TRBD2; CDR3aa: CASSEGGSGRAGNEQFF; CDR3nt: TGCGCCAGCAGTGAGGGGGGGAGCGGGAGGGCCGGCAATGAGCAGTTCTTC